The entry that follows covers one T cell receptor (beta chain) sequence. The sample comes from a study of blood T cell repertoires in COVID-19. About the research overall: There were acute and convalescent COVID-19 samples, and they came from the United States, Italy and Spain. T cells, B-cell-depleted T cells, or PBMCs provided the cDNA or gDNA that served as material.

Recovery among Cohort 3 donors was established by two negative PCRs, clearance, or symptom resolution. This CDR3 is 15 amino acids long. J lost 5 bases, V lost 4 bases, and 9 bases had no gene match. Germline CDR1 is SQVTM and CDR2 is ANQGSEA. The assay was immunoSEQ multiplex PCR, and TCRdb's table has in-frame clones only and misses some. Among around 300,000 clones listed, 75% to 90% were seen once. The chain recombines TRBV29-1 with TRBJ1-2; 11 nucleotides align to TRBD1. This receptor was identified in a woman aged 40 to 49 who had recovered from COVID-19. The material sequenced was PBMCs or T cells enriched from blood (not recorded which). Here the CDR3 DNA reads TGCAGCGTTGGGACAGGGGGCAACTCTGGGTATGGCTACACCTTC. It is translated as CSVGTGGNSGYGYTF.